This TCR beta chain stems from a study of response to subunit inactivated influenza vaccine. TCRdb fed the RT-PCR reads into MiXCR, producing one record per CDR3 protein. The sample holds 400,000 to 650,000 distinct CDR3 sequences, roughly 7.9% seen once. Findings and limits, study-wide: Researchers suggested that each seasonal influenza vaccination recruits few new T cells.

A note on this clonotype: Its antigen is unidentified.

The starting material was PBMCs from blood, obtained about 23 months after vaccination. This receptor was identified in a man between 50 and 69 years old who received an inactivated influenza vaccine.

The CDR3 DNA reads as TGTGCCAGCAGTTTAAGTTTGCTCGAGCAGTACTTC. Translated, it gives CASSLSLLEQYF. This sequence joins TRBV12-3 or TRBV12-4 and TRBJ2-7; D gene ambiguous. The CDR3 runs 12 residues. The V end was cut by 2 bases, the J end by 6 bases, with 8 bases between.